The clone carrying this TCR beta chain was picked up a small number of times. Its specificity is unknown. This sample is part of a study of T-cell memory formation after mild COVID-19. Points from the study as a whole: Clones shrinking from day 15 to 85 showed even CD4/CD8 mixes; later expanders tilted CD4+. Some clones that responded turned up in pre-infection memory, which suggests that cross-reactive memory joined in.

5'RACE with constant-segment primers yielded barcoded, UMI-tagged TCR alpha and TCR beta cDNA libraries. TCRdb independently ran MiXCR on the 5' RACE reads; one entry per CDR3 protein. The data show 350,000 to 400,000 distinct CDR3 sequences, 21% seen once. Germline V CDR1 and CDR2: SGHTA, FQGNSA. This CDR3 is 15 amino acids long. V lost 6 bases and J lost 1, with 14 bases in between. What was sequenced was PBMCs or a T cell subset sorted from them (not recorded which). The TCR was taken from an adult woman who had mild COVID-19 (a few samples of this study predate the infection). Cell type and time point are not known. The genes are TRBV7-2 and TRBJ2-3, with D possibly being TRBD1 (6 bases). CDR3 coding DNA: TGTGCCAGCAGTCGGATCAGGGGCCGCACAGATACGCAGTATTTT. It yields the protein CASSRIRGRTDTQYF.